The source of this T cell receptor beta chain is a study of somatic mutations in cytotoxic T cells in rheumatoid arthritis. Study-level points and caveats: No significant CD8+ T-cell clonality difference was found between rheumatoid arthritis patients and age-matched controls. Some patients, 8 of 65, had a largest CD8+ clone that exceeded 20% of CD8+ cells.

This CDR3 contains 15 residues. After removal of 6 bases from V and 7 bases from J, the junction contained 11 bases not matched to a gene. The germline CDR1 and CDR2 sequences are MNHEY and SVGAGI. Profiled with immunoSEQ multiplex PCR; TCRdb holds only in-frame clones, not every one. This sample has approximately 21,000 clones, with approximately 80% found just once. On this clone itself: The antigen remains undetermined.

The V and J genes are TRBV6-5 and TRBJ1-4; 7 bases align to TRBD1. The sequenced sample was CD8+ T cells sorted from blood. The source of this sequence is an adult with rheumatoid arthritis. The CDR3 DNA follows: TGTGCCAGCAGATTCCGGACAGGAGGAGGTGAAAAACTGTTTTTT. It codes for CASRFRTGGGEKLFF.